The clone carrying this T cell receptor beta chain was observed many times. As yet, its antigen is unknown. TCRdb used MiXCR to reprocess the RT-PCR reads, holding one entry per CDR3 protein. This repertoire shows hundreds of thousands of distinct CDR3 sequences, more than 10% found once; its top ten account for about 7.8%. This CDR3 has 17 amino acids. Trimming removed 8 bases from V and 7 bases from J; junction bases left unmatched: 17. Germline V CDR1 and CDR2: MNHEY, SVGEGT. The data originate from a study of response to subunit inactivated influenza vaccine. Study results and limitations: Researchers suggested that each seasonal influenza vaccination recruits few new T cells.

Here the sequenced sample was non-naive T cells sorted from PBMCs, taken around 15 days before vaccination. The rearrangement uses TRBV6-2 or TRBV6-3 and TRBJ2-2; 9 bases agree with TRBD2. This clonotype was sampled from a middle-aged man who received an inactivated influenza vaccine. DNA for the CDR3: TGTGCCAGCCTCAAGGCACTAGCGGGCCCCCTGGACGGGGAGCTGTTTTTT. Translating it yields CASLKALAGPLDGELFF.